These T cell receptor beta chains were read from a single sample in a study of T cells in severe cutaneous drug reactions. TCRdb reworked the multiplex PCR reads into one entry per CDR3 protein, no DNA. This sample's table has 9,500 to 13,000 distinct CDR3 sequences. Sequenced material: cells from a skin blister. The receptors here all came from a human donor with Stevens-Johnson syndrome, a severe cutaneous drug reaction. Both conserved end residues are part of each CDR3. The order of the fields is clone size, CDR3 length, V gene, J gene, CDR3 protein. Rows give clone size only sometimes, using once, few, many, or a class for an expanded clone.

medium-sized	15	TRBV19	TRBJ2-1	CASSPALSSYNEQFF
NA	13	TRBV29-1	TRBJ2-7	CSVLKGTGYEQYF
NA	15	TRBV29-1	TRBJ2-3	CSVERPSDYTDTQYF
NA	15	TRBV20-1	TRBJ2-7	CSARSSGTATYEQYF
NA	17	TRBV20-1	TRBJ2-7	CSASSRVSSGRSYEQYF
NA	14	TRBV29-1	TRBJ2-1	CSVVERPSYNEQFF
NA	15	TRBV20-1	TRBJ2-5	CSARPSSGAQETQYF
medium-sized	15	TRBV20-1	TRBJ1-5	CSASSLGTANQPQHF
large	13	TRBV29-1	TRBJ1-1	CSVRQGLNTEAFF
NA	13	TRBV29-1	TRBJ2-7	CSVDGDGERKQYF
NA	17	TRBV20-1	TRBJ1-1	CSARDFGGGSTNTEAFF
NA	13	TRBV29-1	TRBJ1-2	CSVTGGSGYGYTF
NA	15	TRBV20-1	TRBJ2-1	CSAPLAGGYPGEQFF
medium-sized	16	TRBV15	TRBJ1-2	CATSRGRGRSNYGYTF
NA	13	TRBV29-1	TRBJ1-6	CSARTGNNSPLHF
NA	12	TRBV29-1	TRBJ1-1	CSVHRGVTEAFF
medium-sized	14	TRBV20-1	TRBJ1-1	CSAHNPRTGTEAFF
NA	16	TRBV20-1	TRBJ1-6	CSARDVGTGADSPLHF
NA	14	TRBV29-1	TRBJ2-3	CSIRPGTGGDTQYF
NA	12	TRBV7-9	TRBJ2-1	CASSLGLNEQFF
NA	16	TRBV20-1	TRBJ2-3	CSARSRTSGSPDTQYF
NA	15	TRBV29-1	TRBJ2-1	CSVDPGQGLMVEQFF
medium-sized	15	TRBV4-1	TRBJ1-1	CASSQSQGRVTEAFF
NA	14	TRBV20-1	TRBJ2-3	CSVPSPAGTDTQYF
NA	14	TRBV20-1	TRBJ2-1	CSARDREGTHEQFF
NA	12	TRBV29-1	TRBJ2-5	CSVVRGQETQYF
NA	14	TRBV29-1	TRBJ2-1	CSVALDRGYNEQFF
NA	14	TRBV20-1	TRBJ2-1	CSARTSGQNNEQFF
NA	14	TRBV20-1	TRBJ2-6	CSAGGGSGANVLTF
NA	13	TRBV20-1	TRBJ1-6	CSAPQREGSPLHF
NA	13	TRBV29-1	TRBJ2-7	CSVARDSDYEQYF
NA	13	TRBV29-1	TRBJ2-3	CSVEIRSTDTQYF
medium-sized	14	TRBV20-1	TRBJ1-1	CSARVRGMNTEAFF
NA	14	TRBV20-1	TRBJ2-1	CSARVLSGSVEQFF
medium-sized	14	TRBV12-3/TRBV12-4	TRBJ1-5	CASSLPGGRQPQHF
NA	19	TRBV20-1	TRBJ2-6	CSARGLGQSRRGGANVLTF
medium-sized	13	TRBV20-1	TRBJ1-5	CSARERINQPQHF
NA	18	TRBV29-1	TRBJ2-7	CSVGLMRAGLTPNYEQYF
medium-sized	17	TRBV20-1	TRBJ1-1	CSARDGRAAAVNTEAFF
large	14	TRBV20-1	TRBJ2-5	CSAKGLAFQETQYF
NA	12	TRBV20-1	TRBJ2-5	CSARGDEETQYF
medium-sized	14	TRBV4-2	TRBJ2-7	CASSQVTRIYEQYF
medium-sized	14	TRBV20-1	TRBJ2-1	CSARASGGDNEQFF
NA	13	TRBV20-1	TRBJ2-1	CSASGGTTNEQFF
medium-sized	15	TRBV20-1	TRBJ1-5	CSASNQDYSNQPQHF